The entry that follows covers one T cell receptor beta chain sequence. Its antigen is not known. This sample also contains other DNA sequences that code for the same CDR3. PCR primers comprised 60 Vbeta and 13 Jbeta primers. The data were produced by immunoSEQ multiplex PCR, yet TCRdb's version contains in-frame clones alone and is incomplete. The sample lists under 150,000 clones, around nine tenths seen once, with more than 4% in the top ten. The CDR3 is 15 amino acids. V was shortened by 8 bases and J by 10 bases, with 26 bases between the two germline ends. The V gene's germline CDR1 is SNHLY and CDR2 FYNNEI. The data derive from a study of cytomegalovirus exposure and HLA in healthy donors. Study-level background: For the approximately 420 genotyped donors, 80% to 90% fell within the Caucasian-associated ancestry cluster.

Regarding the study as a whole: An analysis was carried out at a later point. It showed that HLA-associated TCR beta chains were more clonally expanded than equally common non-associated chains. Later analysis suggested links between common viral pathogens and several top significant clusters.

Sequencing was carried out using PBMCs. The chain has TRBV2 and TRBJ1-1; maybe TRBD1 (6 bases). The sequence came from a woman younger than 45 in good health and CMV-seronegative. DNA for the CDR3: TGTGCCAGCTTAAAGTCAGGGGTCGAACGGGGGGTAGCTTTCTTT. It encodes CASLKSGVERGVAFF.